These 17 T cell receptor beta chains originate from one sample sequenced in a study of blood T cell repertoires in COVID-19. Some clones are missing from TCRdb's copy, which holds only in-frame ones; the method was immunoSEQ multiplex PCR. Of some 120,000 clones detected, over 70% appear once; the ten largest clones hold 3.8%. The sample taken for sequencing was peripheral blood. Receptors were obtained from a woman between 50 and 59 years old with acute or convalescent COVID-19.

The chain is built from TRBV11-2 and TRBJ2-1; the match to TRBD2 covers 7 bases. This CDR3 is built from 12 residues. V lost 4 bases, J lost 7 bases, and 1 base stayed unmatched. Per the germline V gene, CDR1 is SGHAT and CDR2 is FQNNGV. DNA for the CDR3: TGTGCCAGCAGCTCGGGGGGTAATGAGCAGTTCTTC. Its protein is CASSSGGNEQFF.

This clone was counted between two and nine times. This chain joins TRBV10-3 and TRBJ1-1; 7 bases fit TRBD1. The V gene end was trimmed by 6 bases and the J gene end by 2 bases; junction bases not matched to a gene: 6. The CDR3 covers 14 residues. Germline CDR1 and CDR2: ENHRY and SYGVKD. The CDR3 loop is CAISATGTNTEAFF. CDR3 nucleotide sequence: TGTGCCATCAGCGCGACAGGGACTAACACTGAAGCTTTCTTT.

The rearrangement uses TRBV7-8 and TRBJ2-3, with unresolved D. The germline V gene has CDR1 SGHVS and CDR2 FQNEAQ. The length of the CDR3 is 12 residues. Between the trimmed V and J ends, which lost 5 bases and 0 bases, there was a span of 3 bases. The CDR3 spells CASSPSTDTQYF. CDR3 in DNA: TGTGCCAGCAGCCCAAGCACAGATACGCAGTATTTT.

The chain joins TRBV4-2 to TRBJ2-4, with TRBD1 matching over 7 bases. Germline values: CDR1 LGHNA, CDR2 YNFKEQ. V lost 4 bases, J lost 7 bases, and 16 bases stayed unmatched. This CDR3 region has 17 residues. CDR3 bases: TGTGCCAGCAGCCCCCAGGAAGGGGGCGCAAGGGGGAACATTCAGTACTTC. Its translation: CASSPQEGGARGNIQYF.

This clone was picked up one time. V and J are TRBV5-1 and TRBJ1-6, with TRBD1 matching 9 bases. Trimming removed 3 bases from V and 7 bases from J; junction bases left unmatched: 2. CDR3 size: 14 residues. Germline CDR1 SGHRS, CDR2 YFSETQ. CDR3 nucleotides: TGCGCCAGCAGCTCCGGACAGGGGAATTCACCCCTCCACTTT. This encodes CASSSGQGNSPLHF.

Only a few counts were recorded for this clone. The chain uses TRBV7-6 and TRBJ1-4, with D tentatively TRBD1 (6 bases). V was shortened by 2 bases and J by 2 bases, with 12 bases between the two germline ends. This CDR3 has 16 residues. Germline loops: CDR1 SGHVS, CDR2 FNYEAQ. The CDR3 spells CASSLSGAHTNEKLFF. The CDR3 DNA sequence: TGTGCCAGCAGCTTATCAGGGGCGCATACTAATGAAAAACTGTTTTTT.

CDR3 coding DNA: TGTGCCAGCAGTCGGAGTACTGGCAATCAGCCCCAGCATTTT. This gives the protein CASSRSTGNQPQHF. The chain links TRBV2 to TRBJ1-5; D gene ambiguous. Germline V lookup: CDR1 SNHLY, CDR2 FYNNEI. This CDR3 has 14 residues. Deletions cut 5 bases from V and 2 bases from J, with 10 bases between.

V and J are TRBV29-1 and TRBJ1-2; 7 bases align to TRBD1. Per germline, CDR1 SQVTM and CDR2 ANQGSEA. V lost 8 bases to trimming and J lost 2 bases; unmatched junction nucleotides: 8. The CDR3 is 13 residues long. For the CDR3, the DNA is TGCAGCAAAGGGGGCCCCCCAAACTATGGCTACACCTTC. It encodes CSKGGPPNYGYTF. The full variable domain, its missing parts supplied by reference TRBV29-1 and TRBJ1-2, is SAVISQKPSRDICQRGTSLTIQCQVDSQVTMMFWYRQQPGQSLTLIATANQGSEATYESGFVIDKFPISRPNLTFSTLTVSNMSPEDSSIYLCSKGGPPNYGYTFGSGTRLTVV.

This clone was found a few times. The rearrangement uses TRBV2 and TRBJ1-1; possible D gene TRBD1, 6 bases. The CDR3 sequence is 13 residues long. Trimming removed 5 bases at V and 4 bases at J, with 11 bases between. CDR1 is SNHLY, CDR2 FYNNEI, per germline. The DNA for the CDR3 is TGTGCCAGCAGTCTAGACAGGAGCACTGAAGCTTTCTTT. Translated, it gives CASSLDRSTEAFF.

The gene calls are TRBV2 and TRBJ1-2, with a weak D call TRBD1 (6 bases). From germline, CDR1 is SNHLY and CDR2 FYNNEI. The CDR3 is 14 residues long. Between the trimmed V and J ends, which lost 8 bases and 4 bases, there was a span of 17 bases. The CDR3 here is CASATNDRSYGYTF. The CDR3 bases are TGTGCCAGCGCGACGAACGACAGGTCCTATGGCTACACCTTC.

The J gene is TRBJ1-2, the V gene TRBV5-6, with D perhaps matching TRBD1 (6 bases). V was trimmed by 5 bases and J by 11 bases, leaving 22 bases between them. The CDR3 is 14 residues long. Germline loops: CDR1 SGHDT, CDR2 YYEEEE. The CDR3 DNA sequence: TGTGCCAGCAGTCTAACAGGGTTTTTAAATTTATACACCTTC. Translating gives CASSLTGFLNLYTF. The full variable domain, with the rest looked up from reference TRBV5-6 and TRBJ1-2, is DAGVTQSPTHLIKTRGQQVTLRCSPKSGHDTVSWYQQALGQGPQFIFQYYEEEERQRGNFPDRFSGHQFPNYSSELNVNALLLGDSALYLCASSLTGFLNLYTFGSGTRLTVV.

Written as DNA, the CDR3 is TGCGCCAGCAGCCAAGTGGGTAGCGGGAGTCGTTCCTACAATGAGCAGTTCTTC. Its protein product is CASSQVGSGSRSYNEQFF. This chain joins TRBV4-1 and TRBJ2-1; 9 nucleotides match TRBD2. Germline CDR1 is MGHRA and CDR2 is YSYEKL. V lost 1 base to trimming and J lost 1 base; unmatched junction nucleotides: 8. This CDR3 region has 18 residues.

As regards this clone: Relative to the germline gene, one junction end is altered; a read error may explain this. The CDR3 reads CSVDGLTSALLF. The CDR3 coding sequence is TGCAGCGTCGATGGGTTGACTAGCGCACTTCTCTTC. J is TRBJ2-1 and V is TRBV29-1; TRBD2 matches at 8 bases. Germline CDR1 is SQVTM and CDR2 is ANQGSEA. This CDR3 is built from 12 residues.

The sample holds a few counts of this clone. V is TRBV2 and J is TRBJ2-7, with D maybe TRBD1 (5 bases). V lost 6 bases and J 3 bases, leaving 15 bases between the germline ends. Germline loops: CDR1 SNHLY, CDR2 FYNNEI. The CDR3 runs to 14 residues. CDR3 sequence: CASRQGMTVYEQYF. The CDR3 nucleotides read TGTGCCAGCAGGCAGGGTATGACGGTCTACGAGCAGTACTTC. The variable domain in full, completed from reference TRBV2 and TRBJ2-7, reads EPEVTQTPSHQVTQMGQEVILRCVPISNHLYFYWYRQILGQKVEFLVSFYNNEISEKSEIFDDQFSVERPDGSNFTLKIRSTKLEDSAMYFCASRQGMTVYEQYFGPGTRLTVT.

The chain combines TRBV2 with TRBJ1-3; 7 bases map to TRBD1. The CDR3 runs to 15 residues. Trimming cost V 3 bases and J 2 bases; bases outside gene matches: 4. The germline V gene has CDR1 SNHLY and CDR2 FYNNEI. The CDR3 region is CASSEKGAAGNTIYF. CDR3 nucleotides: TGTGCCAGCAGTGAGAAGGGGGCGGCTGGAAACACCATATATTTT.

The chain has TRBV19 and TRBJ1-5; the D gene is possibly TRBD1 (6 bases). V was trimmed by 4 bases and J by 5 bases, leaving 15 bases between them. Germline CDR1 reads LNHDA; CDR2 reads SQIVND (reference sequence). CDR3 length equals 15 residues. CDR3: CASSKGGRGYQPQHF. CDR3 nucleotides: TGTGCCAGTAGTAAGGGCGGCAGGGGATATCAGCCCCAGCATTTT. Combining the CDR3 with reference TRBV19 and TRBJ1-5 gives the whole variable domain DGGITQSPKYLFRKEGQNVTLSCEQNLNHDAMYWYRQDPGQGLRLIYYSQIVNDFQKGDIAEGYSVSREKKESFPLTVTSAQKNPTAFYLCASSKGGRGYQPQHFGDGTRLSIL.

Concerning this clone itself: The same CDR3 can be traced to other DNA sequences in this sample. The chain employs TRBV9 and TRBJ1-6; 9 bases fit TRBD1. Germline loops: CDR1 SGDLS, CDR2 YYNGEE. CDR3 length: 15 amino acids. Losses at the gene ends were 0 bases for V and 10 bases for J; bases not matched to a gene: 5. The CDR3 spells CASSVAGTGSSPLHF. The CDR3 region has the DNA TGTGCCAGCAGCGTAGCCGGGACAGGGTCCTCACCCCTCCACTTT.